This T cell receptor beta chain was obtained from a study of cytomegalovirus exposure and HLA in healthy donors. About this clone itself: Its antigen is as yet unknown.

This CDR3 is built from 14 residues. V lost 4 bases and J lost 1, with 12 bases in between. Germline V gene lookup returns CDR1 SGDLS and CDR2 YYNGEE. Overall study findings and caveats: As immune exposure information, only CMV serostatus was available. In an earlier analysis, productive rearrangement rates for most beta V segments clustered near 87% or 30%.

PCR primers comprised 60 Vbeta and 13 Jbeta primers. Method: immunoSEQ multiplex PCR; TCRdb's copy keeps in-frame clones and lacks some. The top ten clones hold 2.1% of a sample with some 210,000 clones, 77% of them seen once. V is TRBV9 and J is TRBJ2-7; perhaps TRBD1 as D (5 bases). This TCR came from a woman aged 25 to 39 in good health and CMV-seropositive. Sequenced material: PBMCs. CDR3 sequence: CASSPLTVSYEQYF. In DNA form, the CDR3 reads TGTGCCAGCAGCCCCCTGACAGTATCCTACGAGCAGTACTTC.